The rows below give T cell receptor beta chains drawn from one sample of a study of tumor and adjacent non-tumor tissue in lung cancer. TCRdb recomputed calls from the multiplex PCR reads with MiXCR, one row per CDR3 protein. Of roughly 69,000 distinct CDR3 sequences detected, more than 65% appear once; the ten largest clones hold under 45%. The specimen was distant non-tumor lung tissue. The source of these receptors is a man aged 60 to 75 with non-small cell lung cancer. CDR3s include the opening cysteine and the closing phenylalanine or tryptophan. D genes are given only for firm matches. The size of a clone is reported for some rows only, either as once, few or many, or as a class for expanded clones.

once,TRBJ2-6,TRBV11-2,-,TGTGCCAGCAGCAGAGGGCTCATAAGGGCTAACGTCCTGACTTTC,CASSRGLIRANVLTF
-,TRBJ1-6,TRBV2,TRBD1,TGTGCCAGCAGTTACCCCGGGACAGGGGATAATTCACCCCTCCACTTT,CASSYPGTGDNSPLHF
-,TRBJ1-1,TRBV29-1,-,TGCAGCGTTAGGCAGAGGGCTGAAGCTTTCTTT,CSVRQRAEAFF
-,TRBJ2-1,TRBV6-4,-,TGTGCGAGCAGCCATAGCAGGAGTCCCTACAATGAGCAGTTCTTC,CASSHSRSPYNEQFF
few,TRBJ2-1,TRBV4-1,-,TGCGCCAGCTCAAACGCATACAATGAGCAGTTCTTC,CASSNAYNEQFF
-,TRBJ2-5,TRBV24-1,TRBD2,TGTACCACCAGTGATAGACAAACCGGGACTAGTCTCGGGACCCAGTACTTC,CTTSDRQTGTSLGTQYF
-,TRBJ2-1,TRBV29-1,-,TGTAGGGTTGGGGGTGGGCGGATCACCTACAATGAGCAGTTCTTC,CRVGGGRITYNEQFF
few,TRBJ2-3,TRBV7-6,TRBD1,TGTGCCAGCAGCCTAGACAGGGCCCCAGATACGCAGTATTTT,CASSLDRAPDTQYF
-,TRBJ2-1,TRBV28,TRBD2,TGTGCCAGCAGCACTCTAGCGGGAGGGAGTAATGACCAGTTCTTC,CASSTLAGGSNDQFF
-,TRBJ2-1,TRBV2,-,TGTGCCAGCAGTGAAATGAGCAATAACAATGAGCAGTTCTTC,CASSEMSNNNEQFF
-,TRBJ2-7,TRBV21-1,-,TGTGCAAGCAGCAAAGCGCTGGAACAGAGATCCTACAAGCAGTACTTC,CASSKALEQRSYKQYF
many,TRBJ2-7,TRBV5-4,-,TGTGCCAGCAGCTATCGAGGGACGGACGAGCAGTACTTC,CASSYRGTDEQYF
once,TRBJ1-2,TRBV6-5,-,TGTGCCAGCAGTTGGGGCCTCGGGGGTCCTGGGGGCTACGCCTTC,CASSWGLGGPGGYAF
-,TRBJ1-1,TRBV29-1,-,TGCAGTGTCTCCTCCGGACCCAACACTGAAGCTTTCTTT,CSVSSGPNTEAFF
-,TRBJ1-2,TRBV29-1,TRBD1,TGCAGCGCCGTCTGGGACAGCCTTTCCTATGACTACACCTTC,CSAVWDSLSYDYTF
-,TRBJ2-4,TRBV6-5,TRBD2,TGTGCCAGGGCGGGAGGGACGGCCGACATTCAGTACTTC,CARAGGTADIQYF
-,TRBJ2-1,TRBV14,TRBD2,TGTGCCAGCATCCATTCTAGCGGGAGAGCTGATGAGCAAATCTTC,CASIHSSGRADEQIF
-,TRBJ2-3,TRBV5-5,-,TGTGCCAGCAGCCTGTGGCTAGCCCTCCTTGGTACGCAGTATTTT,CASSLWLALLGTQYF
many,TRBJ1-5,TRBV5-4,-,TGTGCCAGCAGCTCGGGACTGGGCGGGGGGCCCCAGCATTTT,CASSSGLGGGPQHF
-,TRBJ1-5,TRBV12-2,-,TGTGCAAGTCGTTTAGGCCGTTTTGGCAATCAGCCCCAGCATTTT,CASRLGRFGNQPQHF
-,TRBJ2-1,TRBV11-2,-,TGTGCCAGCAGCTTAGGCCGACTATCTAGAATTGGCTCCTACAATGAGCAGCTCTTC,CASSLGRLSRIGSYNEQLF
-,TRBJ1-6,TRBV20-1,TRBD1,TGCGGTGCTAGTATGCCGGGACAGGGAACCTCCTACAATTCACCCCTCCACTTT,CGASMPGQGTSYNSPLHF
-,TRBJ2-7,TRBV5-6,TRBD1,TGTGCCAGCAGCTCGGGACAGGGGACTGTGAAGTACTTC,CASSSGQGTVKYF
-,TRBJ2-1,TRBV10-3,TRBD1,TGTTCCATCAGTTCCGGGACAGGGGACAATGAGCAGCTCTTC,CSISSGTGDNEQLF
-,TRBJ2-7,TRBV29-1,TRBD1,TGCAACGCAACAGGTGGGGGACAGTGTTCCCACGAGCAGTACTTC,CNATGGGQCSHEQYF
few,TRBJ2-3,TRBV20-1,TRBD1,TGCAATGCTAGAGATTGGGGACAGATACTACCTAGCACAGATACGCAGTATTTT,CNARDWGQILPSTDTQYF
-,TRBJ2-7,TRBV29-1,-,TGCAGCGTTGAGCGTGTCTACGAGAAGTACTTC,CSVERVYEKYF
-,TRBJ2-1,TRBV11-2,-,TGTGCCAGTAGCCCTTACTCCAGCTCGTACAGTGAGCACTTCTTC,CASSPYSSSYSEHFF
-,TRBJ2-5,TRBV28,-,TGTGCCAGCAGTTTATTTAGGGTGAGAGCCGGAGAGACCCAGTACTTC,CASSLFRVRAGETQYF
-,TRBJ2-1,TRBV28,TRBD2,TGTGCAAGCAGTACGGTTAGCGGGAGGGTTCTCAATGAGCAGTTCTTC,CASSTVSGRVLNEQFF
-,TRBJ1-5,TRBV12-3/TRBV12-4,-,TGTGCCAGCAGTCCGTCGGACAAATATAGCAATCAGCCCCTGCATTTT,CASSPSDKYSNQPLHF
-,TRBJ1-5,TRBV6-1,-,TGTGCCAACAGCGGCTCGGGCAATCAGCCCCGGCATTTT,CANSGSGNQPRHF
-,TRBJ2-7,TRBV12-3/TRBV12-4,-,TGTGCCAGCAGTCGCGGGACAAGGGGTCTCGAGCAGTATTTC,CASSRGTRGLEQYF
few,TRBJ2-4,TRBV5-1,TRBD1,TGCGCCAGCAGCGATAGGACAGGGGATAAAAACATTCAGTACTTC,CASSDRTGDKNIQYF
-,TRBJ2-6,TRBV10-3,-,TGTGCCATCAGTGAACATGGGATTAGCGGAAGGGACTCTGGGGCCAACGCCCTGACTTTC,CAISEHGISGRDSGANALTF
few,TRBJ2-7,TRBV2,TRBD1,TGTGCCAGCAGGACCGGGACAGATACCTACGGGCAGTACTTC,CASRTGTDTYGQYF
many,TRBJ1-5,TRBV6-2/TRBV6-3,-,TGTGCCAGCAGTTCTGGTTATAGCAATCAGCCCCAGCATTTT,CASSSGYSNQPQHF
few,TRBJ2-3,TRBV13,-,TGTGCCAGCAGCCCCACGGGGGAGGGCACAGATACGCAGTATTTT,CASSPTGEGTDTQYF
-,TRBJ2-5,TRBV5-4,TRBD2,TGTACCAGCAGCCCAATCTGGACTAGCGACCGACAAGAGATCCAGTACTTC,CTSSPIWTSDRQEIQYF
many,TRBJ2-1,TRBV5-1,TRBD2,TGCGCCAGCAGCCTCTCCGGGACTAGCGGGACGAGGGTCGGTGTCAATGAGCAGTTCTTC,CASSLSGTSGTRVGVNEQFF
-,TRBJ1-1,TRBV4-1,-,TGCGCCAGCAGCCAGATTAAGACGAATACTGAAGCTTTCTTT,CASSQIKTNTEAFF
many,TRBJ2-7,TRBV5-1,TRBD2,TGCGCCAGCAGCTTAGCGGGAGTGTCCAACGAGCAGTACTTC,CASSLAGVSNEQYF
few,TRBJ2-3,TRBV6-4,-,TGTGCCAGCAGTGACGGGACAAGCACAGATACGCAGTATTTT,CASSDGTSTDTQYF
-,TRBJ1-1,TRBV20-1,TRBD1,TGTAATGCTAGAGATGTGACAGGGAGGTACACTGAAGCTTTCTTT,CNARDVTGRYTEAFF
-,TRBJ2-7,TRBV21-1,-,TGTGCCAGCAGCAAATTGCTGGGACAGAGATCCTACAAGCAGTACTTC,CASSKLLGQRSYKQYF
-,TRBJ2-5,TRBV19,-,TGTGCCAGTAGCCGGATAGGGGGGCATACGCAGACCCAGTACTTC,CASSRIGGHTQTQYF
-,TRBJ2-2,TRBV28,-,TGTGCCAGCAGTCTTAGGGTTGATGTCCACAGGGCCGGGGAGCTGTTTTTT,CASSLRVDVHRAGELFF
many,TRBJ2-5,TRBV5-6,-,TGTGCCAGCAGCGGCAGGGGATCCGGGGAGACCCAGTACTTC,CASSGRGSGETQYF
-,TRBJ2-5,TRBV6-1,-,TGTGCCAGCAGTAGCAGGAGGGCCGTGGAGACCCAATACTTC,CASSSRRAVETQYF
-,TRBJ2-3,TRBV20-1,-,TGCAGTGGTATACGGAGGGACTTTCATGCAGATACGCAGTATTTT,CSGIRRDFHADTQYF
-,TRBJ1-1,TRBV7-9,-,TGTGCCAGCAGTTTCGTCGAAGCCCTGCCTGAAGCTTTCTTT,CASSFVEALPEAFF
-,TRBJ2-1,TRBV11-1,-,TGTGCCAGCAGCCCCGGCACCTATAGCACCAATGAGCAGTTCTTC,CASSPGTYSTNEQFF
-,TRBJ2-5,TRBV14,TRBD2,TGTGCCAGTTGTCGCTGGACTAGCGGGAGGCAAGAAACCCAGTACTTC,CASCRWTSGRQETQYF
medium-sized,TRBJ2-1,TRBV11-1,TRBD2,TGTGCCAGCGAGAGGTGGGAGGGCCGTGGTGAGCAGTTCTTC,CASERWEGRGEQFF
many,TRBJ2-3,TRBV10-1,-,TGCGCCAGCAGTGATGGTGCGACAGATACGCAGTATTTT,CASSDGATDTQYF
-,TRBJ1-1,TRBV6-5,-,TGTGCCAGCAGTTACAGGCGTCGGGACACTGGAGCTTTCTTT,CASSYRRRDTGAFF
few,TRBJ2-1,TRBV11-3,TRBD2,TGTGCCAGCAGCCCCGGGGGGTACAATGAGCAGTTCTTC,CASSPGGYNEQFF
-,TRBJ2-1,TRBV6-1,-,TGTACCAGGAGTGAGTCCGTGCGGCTTAGGAGGAATGAGCAGTTCTTC,CTRSESVRLRRNEQFF
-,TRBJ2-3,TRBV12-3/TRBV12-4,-,TGTGCCAGCAGTTTAGCGAGACGGGTCGCAGATGCGCACTATTTT,CASSLARRVADAHYF